These T cell receptor beta chains were read from a single sample in a study of CD4+ T cells in melanoma. The protocol was immunoSEQ multiplex PCR, while the TCRdb copy is restricted to in-frame clones and leaves out a portion. The table has some 50,000 clones, roughly 89% seen once. The sequenced sample consisted of peripheral blood. These receptors were collected from a human donor with melanoma. CDR3s include the opening cysteine and the closing phenylalanine or tryptophan. D genes are given only for firm matches. Part of the rows lack a size; the others show once, few, many or a class for expanded clones.

V gene	D gene	J gene	clone size	CDR3 protein
TRBV6-6	.	TRBJ2-2	.	CASSYSTTGELFF
TRBV18	TRBD2	TRBJ2-3	.	CASSPPGLVGADTQYF
TRBV7-6	.	TRBJ1-1	.	CASSLEVNTEAFF
TRBV9	.	TRBJ2-3	once	CASSRTQDTQYF
TRBV5-4	.	TRBJ1-1	.	CASRLDRNTEAFF
TRBV6-1	.	TRBJ1-6	few	CASGTFQNYNSPLHF
TRBV7-9	.	TRBJ2-7	few	CASSPSSYEQYF
TRBV19	.	TRBJ1-5	.	CASSSRVNQPQHF
TRBV2	TRBD1	TRBJ2-5	.	CASSYRYRGETQYF
TRBV30	.	TRBJ1-2	.	CAWMHGSGGYTF
TRBV9	.	TRBJ1-2	.	CASSSQSRGPYTF
TRBV27	.	TRBJ1-1	.	CASSSLPGYTEAFF
TRBV30	.	TRBJ2-3	.	CAWSSGGPGDTQYF
TRBV11-2	.	TRBJ1-2	.	CASSFNYGYTF
TRBV29-1	.	TRBJ2-7	.	CSVETPGGGNYEQYF
TRBV27	.	TRBJ1-1	.	CASLSQGTIEAFF
TRBV5-1	.	TRBJ2-7	.	CASSLVSEASYEQYF
TRBV5-8	TRBD1	TRBJ2-3	.	CASSLGTGAIERRPDTQYF
TRBV9	TRBD1	TRBJ1-1	.	CASSVGPRQGNTEAFF
TRBV11-2	.	TRBJ2-1	.	CASSLGPEDEQFF
TRBV19	TRBD1	TRBJ1-1	.	CASSATGVGNTEAFF
TRBV30	.	TRBJ2-3	once	CAWSVLGRPDTDTQYF
TRBV7-6	.	TRBJ1-5	.	CASSLQGSNQPQHF
TRBV19	.	TRBJ1-1	.	CASSIIVGNTEAFF
TRBV27	TRBD1	TRBJ1-1	.	CASRTGVGMNTEAFF
TRBV6-5	.	TRBJ2-3	.	CASSYRRGWDTQYF
TRBV6-5	.	TRBJ1-5	.	CASSWGSNQPQHF
TRBV11-2	TRBD1	TRBJ1-2	.	CASSRQGAGYTF
TRBV7-2	.	TRBJ2-1	.	CASSLGTANEQFF
TRBV9	.	TRBJ1-2	.	CASSVAQGLYGYTF
TRBV18	TRBD1	TRBJ1-5	.	CASSGDREDSNQPQHF